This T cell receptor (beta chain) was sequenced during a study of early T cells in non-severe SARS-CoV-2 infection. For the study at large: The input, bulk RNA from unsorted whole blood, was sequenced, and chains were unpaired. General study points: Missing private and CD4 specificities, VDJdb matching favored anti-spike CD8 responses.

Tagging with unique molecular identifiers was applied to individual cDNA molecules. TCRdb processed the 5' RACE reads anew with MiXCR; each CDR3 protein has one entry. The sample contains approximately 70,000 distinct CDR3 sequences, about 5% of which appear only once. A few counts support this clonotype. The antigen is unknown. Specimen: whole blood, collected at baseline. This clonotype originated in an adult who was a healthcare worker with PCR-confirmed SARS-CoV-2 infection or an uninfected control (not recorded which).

CDR3 sequence reads: CATSRVRGVVGNYGYTF. In DNA form, the CDR3 reads TGTGCCACCAGCAGAGTCAGGGGAGTGGTTGGAAACTATGGCTACACCTTC. The chain couples TRBV15 to TRBJ1-2; D may be TRBD1 (6 bases). The CDR3 runs to 17 residues. Germline values: CDR1 LNHNV, CDR2 YYDKDF (reference sequence). V was trimmed by 1 base and J by 2 bases, leaving 17 bases between them.